The text below deals with one TCR beta chain. Its matching antigen is unknown. Sequencing was performed with immunoSEQ multiplex PCR; in TCRdb, only in-frame clones are kept and a portion is missing. The table lists about 120,000 clones, 86% of them singletons. The CDR3 is 15 residues long. The germline V and J ends were trimmed by 1 base and 3 bases, with 13 bases remaining between them. CDR1 is SGHRS and CDR2 is YFSETQ in the germline V gene. The data were obtained in a study of T cell responses to AZD1222 COVID-19 vaccine. Notes on the study in general: Increased Spike-specific TCR breadth and depth were observed after two AZD1222 doses.

This receptor was identified in an adult who received the AZD1222 COVID-19 vaccine. Sample: peripheral blood, taken 28 days after the second AZD1222 dose. The chain carries TRBV5-1 and TRBJ2-5; D may be TRBD1 or TRBD2 (5 bases each). CDR3 coding DNA: TGCGCCAGCAGCTTGTTGCCGGGGACGGAAGAGACCCAGTACTTC. This encodes CASSLLPGTEETQYF.